The T cell receptor (beta chain) under discussion was sequenced for a study of glioma-infiltrating T cells (dated by TCRdb to 2016 to 2018). With respect to the entire study: Sequencing of TCR alpha- and beta-chain repertoires was performed on glioma tissue, on non-neoplastic brain tissue, and on matched peripheral blood mononuclear cells. The paired cohort comprised three low-grade glioma patients, about eight primary glioblastoma patients and three non-glioma patients contributing non-neoplastic brain tissue. Each tissue-infiltrating repertoire was compared with the same patient's peripheral blood repertoire to measure divergence between tissue and blood T-cell populations. What the study reported, not specific to this receptor: Only a very small number of CDR3 sequences turned up in both tissue and blood, a result put down to high CDR3 diversity combined with limited sampling. Group comparisons rested on small numbers: three non-neoplastic, three low-grade glioma and roughly eight glioblastoma patients. VJ-independent divergence between tissue and blood was lower than expected in non-neoplastic patients but higher than expected in all gliomas, particularly low-grade gliomas.

There are a few counts of this clonotype. What antigen it recognizes has not been identified. Per-base qualities were not stored, and no clone one base away is much larger. The iRepertoire nested amplicon-rescue multiplex PCR (arm-PCR) platform was used to amplify TCR alpha and beta CDR3 regions from RNA. One-step reverse transcription and amplification used about 95-400 ng of tissue mRNA or PBMC total RNA as input. Following bead purification, Illumina adapters were added by a secondary multiplex PCR, and the libraries were gel-purified between 200 and 400 bp. Demultiplexing relied on internal 6-nucleotide barcodes carried by the libraries. Libraries were sequenced on an Illumina MiSeq with 2x220 or 2x250 nucleotide paired-end reads. In the paper's pipeline: Paired reads were merged using FLASH 1.2.11 and aligned with BWA-MEM to the GRCh37 human genome, and TRA and TRB reads were then extracted. An IMGT-derived reference of cassette sequences and CDR3 motifs, with pseudogenes included, was used for V and J assignment. Three-frame translation of reads was performed, and productive CDR3s were defined as those with a C...FGXG motif and no stop codons. Unique combinations of V-J cassette pair and CDR3 amino acid sequence were defined as clonotypes. Reads were filtered by Hamming distance, thresholded by each sample's sequence error rate in mapped regions. Starting from the raw public reads, TCRdb applied fastp trimming at Q25, assembled clones with MiXCR and retained in-frame beta chains. Each entry is one CDR3 protein sequence, shown with its most common DNA and genes. The V and J calls reflect TCRdb's pipeline rather than the authors' work. The sample includes approximately 90,000 distinct CDR3 sequences, with about a quarter observed a single time. Over 5.5% of the sample is in the top ten clones.

This TCR was recovered from a human donor with low-grade glioma or glioblastoma, undergoing nonglioma brain surgery, or in good health (not recorded which). The sample comprised glioma tissue, nonneoplastic brain tissue, or PBMCs (not recorded which).

The CDR3 region reads CASSETGVSSNEQFF. The DNA sequence is TGTGCCAGCAGTGAAACCGGAGTGTCTTCCAATGAGCAGTTCTTC. The chain is assembled from TRBV2 and TRBJ2-1; the D gene remains uncertain. The junction shows trimming of 2 bases on V and 6 bases on J, plus 14 bases between the germline ends. Taken from cysteine to phenylalanine, the CDR3 has 15 residues. Just CDR3 DNA is preserved here, 45 bases in frame from base 1. CDR1 and CDR2, looked up from the germline V gene, are SNHLY and FYNNEI.